This TCR beta chain was obtained from a study of blood T cell repertoires in COVID-19. Study as a whole: Samples of COVID-19 (acute and convalescent) were obtained from the United States, Italy and Spain. The analysed material was cDNA or gDNA that came from T cells, B-cell-depleted T cells, or PBMCs.

Per germline, CDR1 MNHNS and CDR2 SASEGT. Between the trimmed V and J ends, which lost 3 bases and 1 base, there was a span of 16 bases. CDR3 length equals 16 residues. As processed by the authors: The assay estimated nucleated cells by amplifying reference gene primers. TCRdb's table, derived via immunoSEQ multiplex PCR, lists solely in-frame clones and lacks some. V and J calls and clone size are as listed in that table; D and trimming were resolved from the DNA. This repertoire shows approximately 240,000 clones, roughly four fifths found once; its top ten account for around 2.7%. The rearrangement joins TRBV6-1 to TRBJ2-7; perhaps TRBD1 as D (6 bases). This clonotype was sampled from a woman under 40 who had recovered from COVID-19. Sequencing was performed on peripheral blood. The CDR3 DNA reads TGTGCCAGCAGTGAGGCCACAGGGTGGGAATCCTACGAGCAGTACTTC. It translates to CASSEATGWESYEQYF.